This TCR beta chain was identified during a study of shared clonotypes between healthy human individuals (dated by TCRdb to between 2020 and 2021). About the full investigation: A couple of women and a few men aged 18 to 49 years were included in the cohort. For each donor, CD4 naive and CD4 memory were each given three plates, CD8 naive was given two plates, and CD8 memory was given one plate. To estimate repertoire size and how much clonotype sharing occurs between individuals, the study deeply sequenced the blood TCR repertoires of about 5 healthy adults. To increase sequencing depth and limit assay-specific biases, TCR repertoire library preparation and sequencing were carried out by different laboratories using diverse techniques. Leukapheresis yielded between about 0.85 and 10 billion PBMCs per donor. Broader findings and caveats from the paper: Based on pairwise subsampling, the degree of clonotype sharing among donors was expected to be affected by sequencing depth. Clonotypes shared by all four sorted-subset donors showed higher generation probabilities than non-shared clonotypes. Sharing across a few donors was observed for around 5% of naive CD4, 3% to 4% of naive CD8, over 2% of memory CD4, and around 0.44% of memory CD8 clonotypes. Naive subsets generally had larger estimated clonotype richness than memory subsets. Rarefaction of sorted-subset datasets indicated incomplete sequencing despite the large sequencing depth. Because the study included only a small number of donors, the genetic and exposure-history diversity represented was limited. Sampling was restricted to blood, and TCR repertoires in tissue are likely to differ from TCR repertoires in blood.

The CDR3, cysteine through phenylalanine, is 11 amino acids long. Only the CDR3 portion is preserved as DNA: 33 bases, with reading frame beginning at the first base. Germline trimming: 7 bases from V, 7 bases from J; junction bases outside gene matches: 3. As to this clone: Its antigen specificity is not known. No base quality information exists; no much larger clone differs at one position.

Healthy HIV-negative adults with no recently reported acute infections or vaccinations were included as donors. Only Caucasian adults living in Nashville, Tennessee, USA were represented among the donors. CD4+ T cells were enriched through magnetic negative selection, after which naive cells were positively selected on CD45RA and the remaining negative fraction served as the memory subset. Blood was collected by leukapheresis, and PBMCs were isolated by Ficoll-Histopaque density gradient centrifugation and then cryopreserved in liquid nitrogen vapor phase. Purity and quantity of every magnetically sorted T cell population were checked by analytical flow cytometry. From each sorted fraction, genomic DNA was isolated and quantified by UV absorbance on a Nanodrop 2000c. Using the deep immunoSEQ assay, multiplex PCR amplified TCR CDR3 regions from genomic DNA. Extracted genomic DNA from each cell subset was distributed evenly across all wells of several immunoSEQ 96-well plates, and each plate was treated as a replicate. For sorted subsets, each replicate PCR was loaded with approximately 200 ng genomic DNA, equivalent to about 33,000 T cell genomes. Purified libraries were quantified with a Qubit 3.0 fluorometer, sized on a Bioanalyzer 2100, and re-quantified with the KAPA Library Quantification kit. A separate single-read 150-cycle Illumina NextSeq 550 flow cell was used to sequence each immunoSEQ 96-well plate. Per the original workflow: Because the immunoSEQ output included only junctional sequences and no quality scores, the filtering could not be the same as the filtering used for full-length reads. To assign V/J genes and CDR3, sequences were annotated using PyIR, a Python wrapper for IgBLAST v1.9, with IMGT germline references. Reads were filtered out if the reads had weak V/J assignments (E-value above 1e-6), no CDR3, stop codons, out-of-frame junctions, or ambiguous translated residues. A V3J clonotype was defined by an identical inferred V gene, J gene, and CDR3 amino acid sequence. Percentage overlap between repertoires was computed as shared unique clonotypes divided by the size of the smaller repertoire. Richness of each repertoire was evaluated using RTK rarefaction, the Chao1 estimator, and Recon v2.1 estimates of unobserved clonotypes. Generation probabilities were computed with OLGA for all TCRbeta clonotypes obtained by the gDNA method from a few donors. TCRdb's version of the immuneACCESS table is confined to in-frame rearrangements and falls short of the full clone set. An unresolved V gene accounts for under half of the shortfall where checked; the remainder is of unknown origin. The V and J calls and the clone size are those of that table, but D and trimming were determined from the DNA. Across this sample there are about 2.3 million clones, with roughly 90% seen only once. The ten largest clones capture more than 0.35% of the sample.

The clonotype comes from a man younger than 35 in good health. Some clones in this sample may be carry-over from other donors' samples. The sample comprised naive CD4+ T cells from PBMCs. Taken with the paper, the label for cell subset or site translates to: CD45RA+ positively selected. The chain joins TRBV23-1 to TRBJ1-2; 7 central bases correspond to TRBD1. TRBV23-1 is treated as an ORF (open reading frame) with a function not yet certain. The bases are TGCGCCAGCAACAGGGGAGGTGGCTACACCTTC. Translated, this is CASNRGGGYTF.